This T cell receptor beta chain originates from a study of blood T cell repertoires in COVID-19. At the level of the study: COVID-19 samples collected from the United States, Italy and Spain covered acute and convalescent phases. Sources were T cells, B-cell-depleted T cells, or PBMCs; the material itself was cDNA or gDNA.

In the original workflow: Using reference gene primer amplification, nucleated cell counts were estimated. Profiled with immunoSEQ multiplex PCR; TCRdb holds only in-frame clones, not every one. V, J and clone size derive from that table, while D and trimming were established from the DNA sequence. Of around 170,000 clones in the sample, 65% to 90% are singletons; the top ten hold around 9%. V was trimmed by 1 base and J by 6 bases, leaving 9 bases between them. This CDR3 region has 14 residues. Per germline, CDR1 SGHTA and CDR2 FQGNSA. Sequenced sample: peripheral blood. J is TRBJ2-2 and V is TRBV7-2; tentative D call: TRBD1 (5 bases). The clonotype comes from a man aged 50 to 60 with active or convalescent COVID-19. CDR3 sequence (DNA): TGTGCCAGCAGCTTAGATGGGGCCCCCGGGGAGCTGTTTTTT. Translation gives CASSLDGAPGELFF.